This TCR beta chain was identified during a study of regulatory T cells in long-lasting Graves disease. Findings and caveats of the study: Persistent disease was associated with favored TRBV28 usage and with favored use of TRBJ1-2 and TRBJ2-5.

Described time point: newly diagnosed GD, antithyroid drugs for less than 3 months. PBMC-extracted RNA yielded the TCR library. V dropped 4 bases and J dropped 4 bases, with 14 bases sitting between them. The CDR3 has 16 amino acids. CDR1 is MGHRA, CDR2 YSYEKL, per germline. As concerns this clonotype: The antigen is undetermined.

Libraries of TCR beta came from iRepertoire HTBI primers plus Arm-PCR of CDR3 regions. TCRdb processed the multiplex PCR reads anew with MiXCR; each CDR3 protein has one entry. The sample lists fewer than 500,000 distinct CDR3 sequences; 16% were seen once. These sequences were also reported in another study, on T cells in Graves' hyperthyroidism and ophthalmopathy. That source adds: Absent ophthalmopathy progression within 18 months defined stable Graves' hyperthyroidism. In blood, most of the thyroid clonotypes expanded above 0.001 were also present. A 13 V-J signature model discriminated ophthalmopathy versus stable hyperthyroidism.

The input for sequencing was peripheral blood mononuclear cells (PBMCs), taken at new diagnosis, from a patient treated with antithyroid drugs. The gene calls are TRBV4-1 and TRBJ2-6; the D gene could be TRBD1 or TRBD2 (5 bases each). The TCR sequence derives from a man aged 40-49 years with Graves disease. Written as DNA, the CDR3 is TGCGCCAGCAGCCGAGAGAGGGGTTCCGGGGCCAACGTCCTGACTTTC. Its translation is CASSRERGSGANVLTF.